The T cell receptor beta chain under discussion was sequenced for a study of T-cell memory formation after mild COVID-19. At the level of the study: Clusters were largely donor specific.

Germline V gene data show CDR1 as SGHRS and CDR2 as YFSETQ. The junction had 9 bases not matched to a gene; V was cut back by 0 bases and J by 8 bases. The CDR3 extends over 16 amino acids. This clonotype showed up many times. TCRdb recomputed calls from the 5' RACE reads with MiXCR, one row per CDR3 protein. The sample shows about 440,000 distinct CDR3 sequences, around 19% of them seen only once. The rearrangement uses TRBV5-1 and TRBJ2-1; 9 positions agree with TRBD1. The specimen was PBMCs or a T cell subset sorted from them (not recorded which). The source is an adult woman who had mild COVID-19 (a few samples of this study predate the infection). Cell type and time point are not known. CDR3 loop: CASSLAGQGGVDEQFF. The CDR3 DNA sequence: TGCGCCAGCAGCTTGGCGGGACAGGGAGGAGTAGATGAGCAGTTCTTC.